This TCR beta chain was sequenced in a study of blood T cell repertoires in COVID-19. Across the study: In each case, the material was cDNA or gDNA derived from T cells, B-cell-depleted T cells, or PBMCs.

Assay used: immunoSEQ multiplex PCR; TCRdb lists only in-frame clones, some missing. Among around 300,000 clones, around 85% were seen once, and the ten largest hold 6% to 7%. The length of the CDR3 is 14 residues. Trimming took off 3 bases at V and 2 bases at J, with 11 bases between the two ends. Germline CDR1 reads SGDLS; CDR2 reads YYNGEE. The chain links TRBV9 to TRBJ2-5, with a possible D match to TRBD1 (6 bases). The receptor comes from a woman aged 40-49 years who had recovered from COVID-19. Material: PBMCs or T cells enriched from blood (not recorded which). CDR3 DNA sequence: TGTGCCAGCAGCGCGGGACAAATTCAAGAGACCCAGTACTTC. It yields the protein CASSAGQIQETQYF.